The 2 T cell receptor beta chains below come from one sample, sequenced in a study of cytomegalovirus exposure and HLA in healthy donors. Primers included in the PCR were 60 Vbeta and 13 Jbeta primers. Profiling relied on immunoSEQ multiplex PCR, and the TCRdb table lists in-frame clones only, not all of them. Among 120,000 to 150,000 clones, roughly 79% were seen once, and the ten largest hold 1.7%. The specimen sequenced was PBMCs. These receptors came from a woman in her twenties or thirties in good health and CMV-seronegative.

This chain uses TRBV7-7 with TRBJ2-3; 9 bases align to TRBD1. The V gene end was trimmed by 5 bases and the J gene end by 4 bases; junction bases not matched to a gene: 4. From germline, CDR1 is SSHAT and CDR2 FNYEAQ (reference sequence). The CDR3 has 14 residues. The CDR3 nucleotides are TGTGCCAGCAGCCCTGGGACAGGGTCAGATACGCAGTATTTT. Its translation is CASSPGTGSDTQYF. Together with reference TRBV7-7 and TRBJ2-3, the CDR3 gives the full variable domain: GAGVSQSPRYKVTKRGQDVTLRCDPISSHATLYWYQQALGQGPEFLTYFNYEAQPDKSGLPSDRFSAERPEGSISTLTIQRTEQRDSAMYRCASSPGTGSDTQYFGPGTRLTVL.

This clone was counted only a few times. The chain couples TRBV7-9 to TRBJ1-1; TRBD1 matches 8 bases. There are 16 residues in the CDR3. Germline-derived CDR1 and CDR2 are SEHNR and FQNEAQ (reference sequence). The V gene end was trimmed by 4 bases and the J gene end by 0 bases; junction bases not matched to a gene: 7. The CDR3 is CASSSGQGRLNTEAFF. Here the CDR3 DNA reads TGTGCCAGCAGCTCCGGACAGGGACGTTTGAACACTGAAGCTTTCTTT.